This TCR beta chain was retrieved from a study of PD-1 blockade in classical Hodgkin lymphoma (dated by TCRdb to 2020 to 2022). Some background on the complete study: Nivolumab dosing was 3 mg/kg intravenously every 2 weeks, continuing until either disease progression or unacceptable toxicity. A peripheral blood immune signature of response to PD-1 blockade in classical Hodgkin lymphoma was defined using TCR beta sequencing and CyTOF. What the research found in general, with its limitations: Baseline TCR diversity was reported as lower in newly diagnosed patients than in healthy donors, and lower still in relapsed/refractory patients. A significant rise by C4D1 was seen in CD4+ but not CD8+ TCR diversity (p=0.0027 vs p=0.16), with the rise being most apparent in complete responders (p=0.02). Lower diversity was observed in patients in whom nivolumab was started less than 1 year after ASCT, and these patients were excluded from later analyses so that confounding by immune reconstitution would be avoided. The study covered only a single clinical trial cohort, and the causes of the repertoire differences, possibly disease activity or prior therapy, were still not defined. Baseline diversity similar to that of newly diagnosed patients was observed in trial patients achieving complete response, whereas significantly lower diversity was observed in partial responders and progressors.

Sample time point, as interpreted from the label and publication: cycle 4 day 1 (C4D1), after 5 to 7 weeks of nivolumab. Relapse after autologous stem cell transplantation had occurred in all trial patients, and cohorts A, B and C were distinguished by prior brentuximab vedotin exposure. The trial cohort comprised 60 or so patients with relapsed/refractory classical Hodgkin lymphoma whose best overall responses were complete response, partial response or progressive disease. Trial patients were treated with single-agent nivolumab in the multi-cohort phase II CheckMate 205 trial. An independent review committee assessed best overall response using the 2007 International Working Group response criteria. PBMCs from the trial were collected at three points: immediately before nivolumab initiation (C1D1), and during therapy at cycle 2 day 1 and cycle 4 day 1. Peripheral blood was collected in 8 mL Vacutainer Cell Preparation Tubes, from which PBMCs were isolated by centrifugation and then cryopreserved.

CDR1 and CDR2 are drawn from the germline V gene: SGHNT, YENEEA. The CDR3 runs 15 amino acids, cysteine and phenylalanine included. Only the CDR3 portion is preserved as DNA: 45 bases, with reading frame beginning at the first base. At the junction V is shortened by 5 bases and J by 7 bases, with 17 bases in between. Genomic DNA was extracted with the Qiagen DNeasy kit from unsorted PBMCs and from negatively selected CD4+ and CD8+ fractions. Amplification of TCR beta CDR3 regions was done by immunoSEQ multiplex PCR with primers that anneal to V and J segments. Amplification bias was minimized using a synthetic immune receptor repertoire, and residual bias was removed computationally after sequencing. In the original analysis: Custom Python scripts were used to quantify repertoire diversity as the Shannon entropy index. Unsorted, CD4+ and CD8+ repertoires were analyzed separately, except in combined analyses where CD4+ and CD8+ sequences were merged in silico. A clone counted as expanded when the clone's frequency after treatment rose at least 2-fold relative to C1D1, and clones undetected at baseline were given a pseudocount of 0.5. Singleton clones were defined as clones with 0 or 1 copy at C1D1, and non-singleton clones were defined as clones with 2 or more copies. Clones expanded in unsorted samples were labelled as CD4+, CD8+ or unknown by matching protein sequences in sorted samples from the same patient. Wilcoxon tests were applied to paired samples to test diversity changes from C1D1 to C4D1. Drawn from immuneACCESS, this table holds only the in-frame rearrangements with V and J called that TCRdb kept. Clones are partly lost; checked studies trace under half to an unresolved V gene and leave the rest unexplained. Clone size and V and J calls were adopted from that table, with D and trimming inferred from the DNA. In this sample the table shows around 25,000 clones, roughly 71% of which occur a single time. Approximately 21% of the sample is held by the ten biggest clonotypes.

A few counts support this clone. There is no known antigen for this receptor. The record has no base qualities; no much larger clone is one base away. The V and J segments used are TRBV11-3 and TRBJ2-2; TRBD2 might be the D gene, on 5 matching bases. The clonotype was recovered from a human donor with classical Hodgkin lymphoma. The sample consisted of peripheral blood mononuclear cells (PBMCs), taken before the fourth cycle of nivolumab. The DNA sequence is TGTGCCAGCAGCCCAATACGGACCCGGGGCGGGGAGCTGTTTTTT. This codes for CASSPIRTRGGELFF. Reference TRBV11-3 and TRBJ2-2 genes cover what lies past the CDR3, so the full variable domain is EAGVVQSPRYKIIEKKQPVAFWCNPISGHNTLYWYLQNLGQGPELLIRYENEEAVDDSQLPKDRFSAERLKGVDSTLKIQPAELGDSAVYLCASSPIRTRGGELFFGEGSRLTVL.